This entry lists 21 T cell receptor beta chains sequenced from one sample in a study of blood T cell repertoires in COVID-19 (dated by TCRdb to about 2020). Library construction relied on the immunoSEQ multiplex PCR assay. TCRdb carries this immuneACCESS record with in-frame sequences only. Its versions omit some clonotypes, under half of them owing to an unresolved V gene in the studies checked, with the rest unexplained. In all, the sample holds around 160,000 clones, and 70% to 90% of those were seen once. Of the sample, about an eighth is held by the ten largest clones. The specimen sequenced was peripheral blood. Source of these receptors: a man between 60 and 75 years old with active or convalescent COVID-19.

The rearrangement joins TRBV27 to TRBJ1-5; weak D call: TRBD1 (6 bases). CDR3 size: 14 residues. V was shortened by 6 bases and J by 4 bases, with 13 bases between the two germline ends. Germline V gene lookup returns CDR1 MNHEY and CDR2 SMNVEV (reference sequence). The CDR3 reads CASRSEQGNQPQHF. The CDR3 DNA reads TGTGCCAGCAGGTCTGAACAGGGTAATCAGCCCCAGCATTTT.

The CDR3 DNA follows: TGTGCCAGCAGCTTGGTTGCTAGCGGGAGCCTAATTATCCACGAGCAGTACTTC. It codes for CASSLVASGSLIIHEQYF. J is TRBJ2-7 and V is TRBV5-6, with 10 bases identical to TRBD2. This CDR3 is 18 amino acids long. Looked up from germline, CDR1 is SGHDT and CDR2 is YYEEEE. The trim removed 0 bases at V and 5 bases at J, leaving 14 bases unmatched.

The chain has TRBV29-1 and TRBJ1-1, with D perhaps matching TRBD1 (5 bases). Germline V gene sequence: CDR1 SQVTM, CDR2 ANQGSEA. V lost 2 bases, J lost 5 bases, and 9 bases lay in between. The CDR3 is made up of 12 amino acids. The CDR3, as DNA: TGCAGCGTTGAATCCCCAGGGACTGAAGCTTTCTTT. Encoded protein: CSVESPGTEAFF. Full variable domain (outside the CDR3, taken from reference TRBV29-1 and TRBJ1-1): SAVISQKPSRDICQRGTSLTIQCQVDSQVTMMFWYRQQPGQSLTLIATANQGSEATYESGFVIDKFPISRPNLTFSTLTVSNMSPEDSSIYLCSVESPGTEAFFGQGTRLTVV.

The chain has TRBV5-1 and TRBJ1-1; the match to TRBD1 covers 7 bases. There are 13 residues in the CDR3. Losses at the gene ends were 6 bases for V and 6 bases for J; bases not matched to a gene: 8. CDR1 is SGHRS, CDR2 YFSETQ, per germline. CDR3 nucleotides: TGCGCCAGCACCAAAAGACAGGGCTCTGAAGCTTTCTTT. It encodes CASTKRQGSEAFF.

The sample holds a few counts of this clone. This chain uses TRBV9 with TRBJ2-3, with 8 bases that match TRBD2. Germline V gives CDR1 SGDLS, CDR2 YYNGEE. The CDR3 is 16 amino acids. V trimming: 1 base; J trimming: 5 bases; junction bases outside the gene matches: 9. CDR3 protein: CASSVTTSGGGDTQYF. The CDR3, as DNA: TGTGCCAGCAGCGTAACCACTAGCGGAGGTGGAGATACGCAGTATTTT.

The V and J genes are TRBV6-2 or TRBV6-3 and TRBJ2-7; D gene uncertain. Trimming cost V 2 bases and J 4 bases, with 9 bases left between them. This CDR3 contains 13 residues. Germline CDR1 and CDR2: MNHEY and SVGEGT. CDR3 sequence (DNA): TGTGCCAGCAGTTACGAGACTGGTTACGAGCAGTACTTC. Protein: CASSYETGYEQYF.

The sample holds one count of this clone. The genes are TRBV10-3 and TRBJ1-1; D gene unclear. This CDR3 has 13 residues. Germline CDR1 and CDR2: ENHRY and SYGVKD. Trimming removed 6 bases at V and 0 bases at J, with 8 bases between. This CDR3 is CAISPSLNTEAFF. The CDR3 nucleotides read TGTGCCATCAGCCCCTCTCTGAACACTGAAGCTTTCTTT.

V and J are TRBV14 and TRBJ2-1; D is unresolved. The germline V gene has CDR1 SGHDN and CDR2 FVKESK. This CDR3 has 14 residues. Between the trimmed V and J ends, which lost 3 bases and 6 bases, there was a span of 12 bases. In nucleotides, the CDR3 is TGTGCCAGCAGCCATTGGAGCCTTCTCAATGAGCAGTTCTTC. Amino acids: CASSHWSLLNEQFF. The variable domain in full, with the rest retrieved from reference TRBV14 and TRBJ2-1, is EAGVTQFPSHSVIEKGQTVTLRCDPISGHDNLYWYRRVMGKEIKFLLHFVKESKQDESGMPNNRFLAERTGGTYSTLKVQPAELEDSGVYFCASSHWSLLNEQFFGPGTRLTVL.

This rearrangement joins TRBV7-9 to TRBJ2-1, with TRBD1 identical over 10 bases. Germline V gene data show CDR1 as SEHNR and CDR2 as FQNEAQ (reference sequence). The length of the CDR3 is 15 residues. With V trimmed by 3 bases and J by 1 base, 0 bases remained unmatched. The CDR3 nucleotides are TGTGCCAGCAGCTTGGACAGGGGGTCCTACAATGAGCAGTTCTTC. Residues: CASSLDRGSYNEQFF.

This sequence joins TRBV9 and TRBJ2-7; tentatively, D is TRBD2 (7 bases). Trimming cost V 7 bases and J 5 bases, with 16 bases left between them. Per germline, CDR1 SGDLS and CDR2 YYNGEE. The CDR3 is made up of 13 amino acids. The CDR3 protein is CASATRGGNEQYF. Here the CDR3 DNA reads TGTGCCAGCGCCACGAGGGGGGGGAACGAGCAGTACTTC.

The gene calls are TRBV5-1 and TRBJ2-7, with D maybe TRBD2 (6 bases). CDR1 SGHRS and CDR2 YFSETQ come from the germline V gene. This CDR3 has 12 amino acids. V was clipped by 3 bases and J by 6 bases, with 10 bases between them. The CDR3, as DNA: TGCGCCAGCAGCTCGGAGGGAAGCGAGCAGTACTTC. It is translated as CASSSEGSEQYF.

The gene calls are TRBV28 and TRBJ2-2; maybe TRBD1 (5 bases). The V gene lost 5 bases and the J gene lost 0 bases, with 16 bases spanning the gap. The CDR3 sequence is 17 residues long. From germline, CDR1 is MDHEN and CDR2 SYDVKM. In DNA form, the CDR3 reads TGTGCCAGCAGTACCCCACGATGGGGCGCGAACACCGGGGAGCTGTTTTTT. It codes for CASSTPRWGANTGELFF.

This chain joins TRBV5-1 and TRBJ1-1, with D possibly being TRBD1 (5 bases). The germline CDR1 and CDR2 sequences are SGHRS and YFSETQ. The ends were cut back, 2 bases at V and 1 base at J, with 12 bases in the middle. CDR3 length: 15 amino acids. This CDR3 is CASSLTQGRNTEAFF. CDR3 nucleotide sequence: TGCGCCAGCAGCTTAACCCAGGGTCGGAACACTGAAGCTTTCTTT.

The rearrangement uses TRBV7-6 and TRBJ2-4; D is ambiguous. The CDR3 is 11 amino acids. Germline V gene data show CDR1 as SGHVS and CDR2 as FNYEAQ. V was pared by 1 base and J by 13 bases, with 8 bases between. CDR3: CASSLDRPQYF. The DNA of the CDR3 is TGTGCCAGCAGCTTAGACAGACCACAGTACTTC.

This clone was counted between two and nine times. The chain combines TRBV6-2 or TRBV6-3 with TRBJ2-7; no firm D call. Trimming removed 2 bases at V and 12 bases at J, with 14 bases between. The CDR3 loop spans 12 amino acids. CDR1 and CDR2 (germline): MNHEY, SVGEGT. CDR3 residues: CASSYNLIELYF. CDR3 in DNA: TGTGCCAGCAGTTACAATTTAATAGAACTGTACTTC.

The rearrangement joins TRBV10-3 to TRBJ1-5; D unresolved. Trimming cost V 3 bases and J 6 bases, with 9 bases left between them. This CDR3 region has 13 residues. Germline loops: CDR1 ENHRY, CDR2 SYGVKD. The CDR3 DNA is TGTGCCATCAGTGATGGGGAGGCTCAGCCCCAGCATTTT. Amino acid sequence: CAISDGEAQPQHF.

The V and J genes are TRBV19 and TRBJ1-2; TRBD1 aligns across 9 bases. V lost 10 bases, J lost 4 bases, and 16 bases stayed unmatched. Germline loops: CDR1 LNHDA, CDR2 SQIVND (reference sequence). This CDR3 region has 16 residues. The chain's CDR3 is CATTPGQGRVGYGYTF. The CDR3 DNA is TGTGCCACTACACCGGGACAGGGACGGGTTGGCTATGGCTACACCTTC.

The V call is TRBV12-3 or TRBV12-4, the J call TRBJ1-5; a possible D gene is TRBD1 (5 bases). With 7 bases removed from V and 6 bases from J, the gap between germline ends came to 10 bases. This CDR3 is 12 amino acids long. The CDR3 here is CASTGVRQPQHF. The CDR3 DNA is TGTGCCAGCACGGGGGTACGTCAGCCCCAGCATTTT.

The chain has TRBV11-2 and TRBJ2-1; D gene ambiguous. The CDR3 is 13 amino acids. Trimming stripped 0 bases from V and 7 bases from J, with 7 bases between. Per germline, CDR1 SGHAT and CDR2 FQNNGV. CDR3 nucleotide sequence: TGTGCCAGCAGCTTAGATGCAGTTAATGAGCAGTTCTTC. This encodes CASSLDAVNEQFF.

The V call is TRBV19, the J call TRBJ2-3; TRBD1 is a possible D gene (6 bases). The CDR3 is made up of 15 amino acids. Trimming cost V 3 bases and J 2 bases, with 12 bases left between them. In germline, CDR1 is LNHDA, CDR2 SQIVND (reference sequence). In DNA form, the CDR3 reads TGTGCCAGTAGTATTGGGACACTGCTCACAGATACGCAGTATTTT. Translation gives CASSIGTLLTDTQYF.

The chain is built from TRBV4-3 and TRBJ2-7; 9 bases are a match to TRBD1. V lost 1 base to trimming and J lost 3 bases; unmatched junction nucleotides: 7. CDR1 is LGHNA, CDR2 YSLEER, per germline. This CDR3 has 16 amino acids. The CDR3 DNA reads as TGCGCCAGCAGCCAAGGTCTCCGGGACAGGGACTACGAGCAGTACTTC. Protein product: CASSQGLRDRDYEQYF.